The clone carrying this TCR beta chain was seen ten or more times. The antigen is not known. TCRalpha and TCRbeta libraries used 5'RACE with constant-segment primers and UMIs. TCRdb independently ran MiXCR on the 5' RACE reads; one entry per CDR3 protein. The repertoire holds 95,000 to 110,000 distinct CDR3 sequences, with 14% as singletons. Per the germline V gene, CDR1 is SGHRS and CDR2 is YFSETQ. The CDR3 has 17 residues. Trimming removed 4 bases at V and 0 bases at J, with 19 bases between. The data belong to a study of T-cell memory formation after mild COVID-19. Overall study: TCR clustering was largely donor specific.

Broader study findings: Later expanders leaned CD4+, whereas clones that contracted between day 15 and 85 were balanced CD4/CD8. Some clones that responded were present in memory (sampled pre-infection), which suggests cross-reactive memory joined.

The sample consisted of PBMCs or a T cell subset sorted from them (not recorded which). This TCR derives from a man younger than 35 who had mild COVID-19 (a few samples of this study predate the infection). Cell type and time point are not known. The rearrangement joins TRBV5-1 to TRBJ1-1; no firm D call. The chain's CDR3 is CASSARYFPTMNTEAFF. The DNA for the CDR3 is TGCGCCAGCAGCGCCAGGTACTTCCCCACCATGAACACTGAAGCTTTCTTT. Full variable domain (outside the CDR3, taken from reference TRBV5-1 and TRBJ1-1): KAGVTQTPRYLIKTRGQQVTLSCSPISGHRSVSWYQQTPGQGLQFLFEYFSETQRNKGNFPGRFSGRQFSNSRSEMNVSTLELGDSALYLCASSARYFPTMNTEAFFGQGTRLTVV.